Listed below are T cell receptor beta chains from one sample, sequenced in a study of T cell responses to AZD1222 COVID-19 vaccine. Sequenced by immunoSEQ multiplex PCR; TCRdb stores in-frame clones only, minus some. The data hold over 65,000 clones, with around 85% observed a single time. Sequencing used peripheral blood, obtained on day 0 of AZD1222 vaccination. Every receptor here comes from an adult in good health. CDR3s include the opening cysteine and the closing phenylalanine or tryptophan. D genes are given only for firm matches. Size values are once, few and many counts, or a class for expanded clones, and some rows have none.

clone size: -; D gene: -; J gene: TRBJ1-6; V gene: TRBV30; CDR3 DNA: TGTGCCTGGAGTCGAGTCTTCTCACCCCTCCACTTT; CDR3 protein: CAWSRVFSPLHF
clone size: many; D gene: -; J gene: TRBJ2-7; V gene: TRBV3-1/TRBV3-2; CDR3 DNA: TGTGCCAGCAGCTCCAGGATCGGACTAACCCCCTACGAGCAGTACTTC; CDR3 protein: CASSSRIGLTPYEQYF
clone size: -; D gene: -; J gene: TRBJ2-5; V gene: TRBV5-1; CDR3 DNA: TGCGCCAGCAGCTGGGGGAGTGAAGAGACCCAGTACTTC; CDR3 protein: CASSWGSEETQYF
clone size: -; D gene: TRBD1; J gene: TRBJ1-2; V gene: TRBV5-5; CDR3 DNA: TGTGCCAGCAGCCCGGGACAGTTAGTCTATGGCTACACCTTC; CDR3 protein: CASSPGQLVYGYTF
clone size: -; D gene: -; J gene: TRBJ2-1; V gene: TRBV7-9; CDR3 DNA: TGTGCCAGCAGCCTATATGGTGGTGAGCAGTTCTTC; CDR3 protein: CASSLYGGEQFF
clone size: -; D gene: -; J gene: TRBJ1-4; V gene: TRBV6-5; CDR3 DNA: TGTGCCAGCAGTCCTAGAGAAAAACTGTTTTTT; CDR3 protein: CASSPREKLFF
clone size: -; D gene: TRBD2; J gene: TRBJ2-1; V gene: TRBV7-9; CDR3 DNA: TGTGCCAGCAGCTTAGGGCTAGCGGGAGCGACGCAGTTCTTC; CDR3 protein: CASSLGLAGATQFF
clone size: -; D gene: -; J gene: TRBJ1-2; V gene: TRBV27; CDR3 DNA: TGTGCCAGCAGTTTCAAAGGACGTGGCTATGGCTACACCTTC; CDR3 protein: CASSFKGRGYGYTF
clone size: -; D gene: -; J gene: TRBJ1-4; V gene: TRBV7-9; CDR3 DNA: TGTGCCAGCAGCCTTAGGGGAGAGAAACTGTTTTTT; CDR3 protein: CASSLRGEKLFF
clone size: -; D gene: -; J gene: TRBJ2-6; V gene: TRBV5-1; CDR3 DNA: TGCGCCAGCAAAAGGTTTCTTGGGGCCAACGTCCTGACTTTC; CDR3 protein: CASKRFLGANVLTF
clone size: once; D gene: -; J gene: TRBJ2-3; V gene: TRBV3-1/TRBV3-2; CDR3 DNA: TGTGCCAGCCTAGGACGAAGCACAGATACGCAGTATTTT; CDR3 protein: CASLGRSTDTQYF
clone size: -; D gene: -; J gene: TRBJ1-1; V gene: TRBV6-5; CDR3 DNA: TGTGCCAGCAGGGGGCGGCAGGCGAACACTGAAGCTTTCTTT; CDR3 protein: CASRGRQANTEAFF
clone size: -; D gene: -; J gene: TRBJ1-3; V gene: TRBV24-1; CDR3 DNA: TGTGCCACCAGTGATTACAGGGCTAGGAGGAACACCATATATTTT; CDR3 protein: CATSDYRARRNTIYF
clone size: -; D gene: -; J gene: TRBJ2-4; V gene: TRBV27; CDR3 DNA: TGTGCCAGCAGTTCTTTTGGTCTAGACGGGGCCAAAAACATTCAGTACTTC; CDR3 protein: CASSSFGLDGAKNIQYF
clone size: -; D gene: -; J gene: TRBJ1-1; V gene: TRBV28; CDR3 DNA: TGTGCCAGCAGTTTATTGGGGGGAGGGAGCACTGAAGCTTTCTTT; CDR3 protein: CASSLLGGGSTEAFF
clone size: once; D gene: -; J gene: TRBJ1-2; V gene: TRBV15; CDR3 DNA: TGTGCCACCAGCAGAGATCAGGGTAGCTATGGCTACACCTTC; CDR3 protein: CATSRDQGSYGYTF